Below are 32 T cell receptor beta chains sequenced from a single sample in a study of CD8+ T cells in alopecia areata (dated by TCRdb to the late 2010s). What the time point label conveys for this sample: 20 to 30 weeks on oral tofacitinib. In light of the paper, this sample's treatment or condition label describes: oral pan-JAK inhibitor, 5-10 mg twice daily. Library prep was done by the immunoSEQ multiplex PCR assay. RNA was extracted from all samples and reverse transcribed into cDNA, which served as template for TCR sequencing. Sourced from immuneACCESS, this table was stored by TCRdb with only in-frame sequences that have V and J called. A share of the clones is absent; for the studies checked, an unresolved V gene accounts for under half, and the remainder has no known explanation. Recorded for this sample are 190,000 or so clones; around 58% of them occurred a single time. The top ten clones comprise around 13% of the sample.

The source material was CD8+ T cells sorted from blood, sampled at week 24, from a patient treated with tofacitinib. Receptors were obtained from a human donor with alopecia areata.

This clone came up once. This sequence joins TRBV30 and TRBJ2-2; TRBD2 might be the D (6 bases). Trimming stripped 3 bases from V and 8 bases from J, with 13 bases between. There are 13 residues in the CDR3. Germline values: CDR1 GTSNPN, CDR2 SVGIG (reference sequence). CDR3 in DNA: TGTGCCTGGAGGGGACTCGTGCGAGGGGAGCTGTTTTTT. It translates to CAWRGLVRGELFF.

J is TRBJ1-1 and V is TRBV7-9; 7 nucleotides line up with TRBD1. In germline, CDR1 is SEHNR, CDR2 FQNEAQ (reference sequence). The CDR3 contains 15 residues. The V segment lost 4 bases and the J segment 5 bases; nucleotides outside the gene matches: 10. The CDR3 sequence: CASSSPQGSGTEAFF. The CDR3 region has the DNA TGTGCCAGCAGCTCGCCACAGGGGAGTGGAACTGAAGCTTTCTTT.

This clone was picked up a small number of times. An end of the junction does not agree with germline; a read error may underlie this. This sequence joins TRBV18 and TRBJ1-1, with D unclear. The CDR3 loop spans 10 amino acids. Per the germline V gene, CDR1 is KGHSH and CDR2 is LQKENI. In nucleotides, the CDR3 is TGTGCCAGCTCACCACCGCTGATACCCTTC. This codes for CASSPPLIPF.

This clone was seen a few times. CDR3 DNA: TGTGCCAGCAGCCAATACAGGACAGGGGAGGAGCAGTACTTC. It is translated as CASSQYRTGEEQYF. This chain links TRBV4-2 with TRBJ2-7; TRBD1 matches 9 bases. The length of the CDR3 is 14 residues. The J segment lost 7 bases and the V segment lost 2 bases, leaving 6 bases of the junction unmatched. CDR1 is LGHNA, CDR2 YNFKEQ, per germline.

This clone occurred a few times. This rearrangement joins TRBV29-1 to TRBJ2-2; the D is unclear. The germline V and J ends were trimmed by 6 bases and 0 bases, with 5 bases remaining between them. The germline CDR1 and CDR2 sequences are SQVTM and ANQGSEA. The CDR3 length is 12 residues. The CDR3 DNA is TGCAGCGTACTTTCGAACACCGGGGAGCTGTTTTTT. It translates to CSVLSNTGELFF.

The chain recombines TRBV6-5 with TRBJ1-1; 10 bases are a match to TRBD1. V was pared by 5 bases and J by 6 bases, with 6 bases of the junction left unmatched. CDR1 and CDR2 (germline): MNHEY, SVGAGI. This CDR3 has 14 amino acids. CDR3 amino acids: CASSATGGISEAFF. The DNA of the CDR3 is TGTGCCAGCAGTGCGACAGGGGGCATCTCTGAAGCTTTCTTT.

This clone was counted only a few times. This chain uses TRBV13 with TRBJ1-5; D uncertain. With 0 bases removed from V and 2 bases from J, the gap between germline ends came to 5 bases. This CDR3 is built from 14 residues. Germline V gene sequence: CDR1 PRHDT, CDR2 FYEKMQ (reference sequence). The CDR3, as DNA: TGTGCCAGCAGCTTAGGGCCTGGCAATCAGCCCCAGCATTTT. Protein product: CASSLGPGNQPQHF.

This clone was seen just once. The V and J genes are TRBV2 and TRBJ1-4; D is uncertain. The germline gives CDR1 SNHLY, CDR2 FYNNEI. Trimming took 2 bases from V and 8 from J, leaving 12 bases between them. This CDR3 region has 14 residues. This chain's CDR3 is CASSESGRGEKLFF. CDR3 DNA: TGTGCCAGCAGTGAATCAGGTCGGGGAGAAAAACTGTTTTTT.

The genes are TRBV7-9 and TRBJ1-2; a weak D match, TRBD1 (5 bases). Deletions cut 5 bases from V and 4 bases from J, with 14 bases between. Per the germline V gene, CDR1 is SEHNR and CDR2 is FQNEAQ (reference sequence). This CDR3 has 14 residues. The CDR3: CASSLPGSGYGYTF. CDR3 nucleotides: TGTGCCAGCAGCCTCCCAGGGTCGGGCTATGGCTACACCTTC.

The rearrangement uses TRBV19 and TRBJ1-1; possible D gene TRBD1, 6 bases. The length of the CDR3 is 14 residues. Germline lookup yields CDR1 LNHDA and CDR2 SQIVND (reference sequence). V was cut by 6 bases and J by 4 bases, with 15 bases left in between. The CDR3: CASRTGGLSTEAFF. CDR3 nucleotide sequence: TGTGCCAGTAGAACCGGGGGCCTATCCACTGAAGCTTTCTTT.

This chain uses TRBV7-6 with TRBJ1-1; D unclear. Germline loops: CDR1 SGHVS, CDR2 FNYEAQ. V lost 3 bases, J lost 11 bases, and 10 bases lay in between. The length of the CDR3 is 11 residues. CDR3 loop: CASSFGLGAFF. The CDR3 nucleotides are TGTGCCAGCAGCTTTGGTCTTGGTGCTTTCTTT.

CDR3 in DNA: TGTGCCAGCAGCTTACGGGACAGGGAGGCAGATACGCAGTATTTT. This codes for CASSLRDREADTQYF. J is TRBJ2-3 and V is TRBV7-9; TRBD1 aligns across 9 bases. Germline loops: CDR1 SEHNR, CDR2 FQNEAQ (reference sequence). With V trimmed by 2 bases and J by 4 bases, 4 bases remained unmatched. The CDR3 length is 15 residues.

The chain recombines TRBV30 with TRBJ1-1; TRBD1 matches 8 bases. Germline V CDR1 and CDR2: GTSNPN, SVGIG (reference sequence). V lost 0 bases, J lost 5 bases, and 2 bases stayed unmatched. This CDR3 region has 13 residues. The DNA for the CDR3 is TGTGCCTGGAGTGTACAGGGGGAGACTGAAGCTTTCTTT. This codes for CAWSVQGETEAFF.

The chain is built from TRBV4-1 and TRBJ1-6; a possible D gene is TRBD1 (6 bases). The CDR3 is 15 residues long. CDR1 MGHRA and CDR2 YSYEKL come from the germline V gene. V lost 4 bases and J 8 bases, leaving 15 bases between the germline ends. This chain's CDR3 is CASSPRGGRYSPLHF. The CDR3 nucleotides read TGCGCCAGCAGCCCAAGGGGGGGGAGGTATTCACCCCTCCACTTT.

CDR3 sequence reads: CASSTGQGAGEQYF. The CDR3 nucleotides read TGTGCCAGCAGTACGGGACAGGGGGCGGGCGAGCAGTACTTC. V usage is TRBV7-9 and J usage is TRBJ2-7, with TRBD1 matching over 12 bases. The CDR3 runs 14 residues. V gave up 6 bases and J gave up 6 bases; unmatched junction bases: 6. Germline V gives CDR1 SEHNR, CDR2 FQNEAQ (reference sequence).

A few counts support this clone. The chain links TRBV5-1 to TRBJ2-5; maybe TRBD1 (7 bases). Germline values: CDR1 SGHRS, CDR2 YFSETQ. This CDR3 contains 18 residues. The V end was cut by 4 bases, the J end by 4 bases, with 26 bases between. The CDR3 protein is CASSPARRGPGTPETQYF. In nucleotides, the CDR3 is TGCGCCAGCAGCCCAGCAAGGAGGGGGCCAGGAACCCCAGAGACCCAGTACTTC.

The chain carries TRBV7-9 and TRBJ1-2; TRBD1 matches 12 bases. The CDR3 runs to 14 residues. Germline V gives CDR1 SEHNR, CDR2 FQNEAQ (reference sequence). V gave up 5 bases and J gave up 8 bases; unmatched junction bases: 6. The CDR3 loop is CASSPGTGGQGYTF. The CDR3 DNA is TGTGCCAGCAGCCCCGGGACAGGGGGCCAAGGCTACACCTTC.

This clone was counted ten times or more. This rearrangement joins TRBV7-9 to TRBJ2-7; 10 bases agree with TRBD2. The trim removed 3 bases at V and 0 bases at J, leaving 5 bases unmatched. The CDR3 runs to 16 residues. Germline V gives CDR1 SEHNR, CDR2 FQNEAQ (reference sequence). The CDR3 is CASSLNSGGYSYEQYF. The CDR3, as DNA: TGTGCCAGCAGCTTGAATAGCGGGGGGTACTCCTACGAGCAGTACTTC.

The chain uses TRBV11-2 and TRBJ2-3; the D is unclear. CDR1 SGHAT and CDR2 FQNNGV come from the germline V gene. V dropped 0 bases and J dropped 2 bases, with 12 bases sitting between them. The CDR3 loop spans 16 amino acids. The CDR3 region is CASSLEPASATDTQYF. The CDR3 region has the DNA TGTGCCAGCAGCTTAGAACCGGCCAGTGCCACAGATACGCAGTATTTT.

In DNA, the CDR3 is TGTGCCAGCAGCCATCCGGGACAGGGGCTTTACGAGCAGTACTTC. Its protein is CASSHPGQGLYEQYF. This chain joins TRBV14 and TRBJ2-7, with 10 bases fitting TRBD1. With V trimmed by 3 bases and J by 4 bases, 6 bases remained unmatched. Germline loops: CDR1 SGHDN, CDR2 FVKESK. This CDR3 has 15 residues.

Details on this clone: At one boundary the junction diverges from the germline segment, which might be a read error. The rearrangement uses TRBV6-5 and TRBJ1-4; D gene unclear. This CDR3 contains 12 residues. Per the germline V gene, CDR1 is MNHEY and CDR2 is SVGAGI. CDR3 protein: CASSYGLEDWIF. The CDR3 coding sequence is TGTGCCAGCAGTTACGGGCTGGAGGACTGGATTTTT.

The rearrangement joins TRBV13 to TRBJ1-6; D unresolved. The V gene's germline CDR1 is PRHDT and CDR2 FYEKMQ (reference sequence). The germline V and J ends were trimmed by 0 bases and 14 bases, with 5 bases remaining between them. This CDR3 has 11 amino acids. The CDR3 sequence is CASSLGRALHF. The CDR3 DNA reads as TGTGCCAGCAGCTTAGGTCGTGCCCTCCACTTT.

This clone has just a few counts. V gene TRBV19 combines with J gene TRBJ1-5; possibly TRBD1 for D (5 bases). The CDR3 is 15 residues long. V was pared by 3 bases and J by 0 bases, with 9 bases between. Germline CDR1 and CDR2: LNHDA and SQIVND (reference sequence). CDR3 sequence: CASSIAGTSNQPQHF. The DNA for the CDR3 is TGTGCCAGTAGTATCGCAGGGACTAGCAATCAGCCCCAGCATTTT.

This chain links TRBV9 with TRBJ2-7; the match to TRBD2 covers 8 bases. The length of the CDR3 is 15 residues. In germline, CDR1 is SGDLS, CDR2 YYNGEE. V was clipped by 0 bases and J by 5 bases; unmatched bases: 7. The CDR3 nucleotides are TGTGCCAGCAGCGTAGAGGGACTAGTTGGCGACGAGCAGTACTTC. This encodes CASSVEGLVGDEQYF.

This clone has more than one count but fewer than ten. This chain connects TRBV7-9 to TRBJ2-3, with 8 bases fitting TRBD1. Trimming cost V 4 bases and J 4 bases; bases outside gene matches: 4. Germline V lookup: CDR1 SEHNR, CDR2 FQNEAQ (reference sequence). The CDR3 runs to 14 residues. The CDR3 protein is CASSSGQGPDTQYF. CDR3 bases: TGTGCCAGCAGCTCTGGACAGGGTCCAGATACGCAGTATTTT.

J is TRBJ1-1 and V is TRBV20-1; D is ambiguous. CDR3 length: 9 residues. The germline CDR1 and CDR2 sequences are DFQATT and SNEGSKA (reference sequence). CDR3 in amino acids: CSADGQAFF. CDR3 DNA: TGCAGCGCCGACGGGCAGGCTTTCTTT.

This clone was found once. No DNA is shown, since the ends of the CDR3 on it are uncertain; the CDR3 is the one TCRdb lists. The J gene is TRBJ2-6, the V gene TRBV30; the D call TRBD1 from the table was never checked on the DNA. Germline assignment: CDR1 GTSNPN and CDR2 SVGIG (reference sequence). The CDR3 has 14 amino acids, counting both end residues. The CDR3 protein is CAWSVGSGANVPTF.

The chain is built from TRBV4-1 and TRBJ1-4; D is ambiguous. Per germline, CDR1 MGHRA and CDR2 YSYEKL. The length of the CDR3 is 18 residues. Trimming cost V 4 bases and J 4 bases, with 22 bases left between them. CDR3 DNA sequence: TGCGCCAGCAGCCCGTTAAAAAGGGCTGGTCCCGATAATGAAAAACTGTTTTTT. This codes for CASSPLKRAGPDNEKLFF.

The chain is built from TRBV11-2 and TRBJ2-2, with TRBD2 identical over 9 bases. The trim removed 1 base at V and 2 bases at J, leaving 8 bases unmatched. Germline CDR1 and CDR2: SGHAT and FQNNGV. The CDR3 contains 18 residues. As DNA, the CDR3 is TGTGCCAGCAGCTTAGCGGTCTGGCGGGGGGGCAACACCGGGGAGCTGTTTTTT. As protein: CASSLAVWRGGNTGELFF. Based on the CDR3 plus reference TRBV11-2 and TRBJ2-2, the full variable domain is EAGVAQSPRYKIIEKRQSVAFWCNPISGHATLYWYQQILGQGPKLLIQFQNNGVVDDSQLPKDRFSAERLKGVDSTLKIQPAKLEDSAVYLCASSLAVWRGGNTGELFFGEGSRLTVL.

The V call is TRBV7-9, the J call TRBJ2-1; D gene ambiguous. Trimming left V 5 bases short and J 3 bases short, with 8 bases between. This CDR3 spans 13 amino acids. CDR1 and CDR2 from the germline V gene are SEHNR and FQNEAQ (reference sequence). CDR3 residues: CASSLELYNEQFF. The DNA for the CDR3 is TGTGCCAGCAGCCTTGAGCTCTACAATGAGCAGTTCTTC.

This sequence joins TRBV7-9 and TRBJ2-5; weak D call: TRBD2 (6 bases). Germline loops: CDR1 SEHNR, CDR2 FQNEAQ (reference sequence). Trimming stripped 7 bases from V and 4 bases from J, with 22 bases between. The CDR3 totals 16 residues. The CDR3 bases are TGTGCCAGCACCGAAACAGCGGAAGAGGGAGGAGAGACCCAGTACTTC. Encoded protein: CASTETAEEGGETQYF.

J is TRBJ2-1 and V is TRBV2; the match to TRBD2 covers 9 bases. The ends lost 6 bases at V and 9 bases at J; junction bases unmatched: 9. The germline gives CDR1 SNHLY, CDR2 FYNNEI. This CDR3 contains 14 residues. CDR3 in DNA: TGTGCCAGCAGACCTCCGGGACTAGCCTCTGAGCAGTTCTTC. Its translation is CASRPPGLASEQFF.